This TCR beta chain was found in a study of blood T cell repertoires in COVID-19. Study-wide background: Acute and convalescent COVID-19 specimens originated in the United States, Italy and Spain.

Using immunoSEQ multiplex PCR, the repertoire was profiled, and TCRdb retains in-frame clones only, with some absent. Among approximately 100,000 clones listed, more than 80% were seen once. This CDR3 has 15 residues. V shed 3 bases and J shed 5 bases, with 16 bases lying between them. CDR1 and CDR2 from the germline V gene are LNHDA and SQIVND (reference sequence). The chain joins TRBV19 to TRBJ1-2; D is undetermined. This sequence was found in a woman aged 80 or over with acute or convalescent COVID-19. Input material: peripheral blood. Here the CDR3 DNA reads TGTGCCAGTAGTATGGGCCAAGTTGCGGGATATGGCTACACCTTC. Translated, it gives CASSMGQVAGYGYTF.